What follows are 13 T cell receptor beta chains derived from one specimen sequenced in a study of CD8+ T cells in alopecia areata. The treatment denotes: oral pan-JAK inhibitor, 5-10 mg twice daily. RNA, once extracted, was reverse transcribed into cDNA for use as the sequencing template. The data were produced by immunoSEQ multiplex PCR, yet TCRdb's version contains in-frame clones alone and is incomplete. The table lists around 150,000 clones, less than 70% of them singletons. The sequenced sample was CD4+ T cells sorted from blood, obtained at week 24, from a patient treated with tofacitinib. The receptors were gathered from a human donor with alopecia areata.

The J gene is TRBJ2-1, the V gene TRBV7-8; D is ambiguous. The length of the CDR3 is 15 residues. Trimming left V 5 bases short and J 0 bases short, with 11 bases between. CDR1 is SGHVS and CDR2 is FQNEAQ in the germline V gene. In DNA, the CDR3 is TGTGCCAGCAGCCCCGGACGGAGCTCCTACAATGAGCAGTTCTTC. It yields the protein CASSPGRSSYNEQFF.

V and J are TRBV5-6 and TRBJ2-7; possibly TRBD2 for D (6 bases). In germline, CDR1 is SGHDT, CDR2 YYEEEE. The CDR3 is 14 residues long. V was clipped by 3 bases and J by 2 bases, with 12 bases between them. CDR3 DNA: TGTGCCAGCAGCTGGATAGGCGGGACCTACGAGCAGTACTTC. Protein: CASSWIGGTYEQYF. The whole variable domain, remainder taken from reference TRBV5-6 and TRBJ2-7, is DAGVTQSPTHLIKTRGQQVTLRCSPKSGHDTVSWYQQALGQGPQFIFQYYEEEERQRGNFPDRFSGHQFPNYSSELNVNALLLGDSALYLCASSWIGGTYEQYFGPGTRLTVT.

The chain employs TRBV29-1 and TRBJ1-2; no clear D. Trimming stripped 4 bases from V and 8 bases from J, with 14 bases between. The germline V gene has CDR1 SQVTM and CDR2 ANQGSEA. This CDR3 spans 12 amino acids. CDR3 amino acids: CSVGFVSSGYTF. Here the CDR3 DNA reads TGCAGCGTTGGTTTCGTAAGCTCCGGCTACACCTTC.

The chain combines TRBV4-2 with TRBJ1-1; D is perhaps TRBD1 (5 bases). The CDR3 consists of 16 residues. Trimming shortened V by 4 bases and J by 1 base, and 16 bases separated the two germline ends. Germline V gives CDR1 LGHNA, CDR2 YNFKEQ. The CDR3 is CASSRGEGPENTEAFF. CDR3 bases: TGTGCCAGCAGCCGGGGGGAGGGCCCAGAGAACACTGAAGCTTTCTTT.

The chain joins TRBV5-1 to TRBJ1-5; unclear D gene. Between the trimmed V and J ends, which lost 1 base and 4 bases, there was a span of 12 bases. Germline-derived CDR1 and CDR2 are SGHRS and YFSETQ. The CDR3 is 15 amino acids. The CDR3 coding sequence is TGCGCCAGCAGCTTGTCGGGAATGGGTAATCAGCCCCAGCATTTT. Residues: CASSLSGMGNQPQHF.

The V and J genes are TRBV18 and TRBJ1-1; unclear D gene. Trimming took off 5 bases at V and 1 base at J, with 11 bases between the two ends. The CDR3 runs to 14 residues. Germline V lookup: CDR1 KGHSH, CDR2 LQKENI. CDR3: CASSTEARNTEAFF. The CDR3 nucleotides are TGTGCCAGCTCAACAGAGGCCAGGAACACTGAAGCTTTCTTT.

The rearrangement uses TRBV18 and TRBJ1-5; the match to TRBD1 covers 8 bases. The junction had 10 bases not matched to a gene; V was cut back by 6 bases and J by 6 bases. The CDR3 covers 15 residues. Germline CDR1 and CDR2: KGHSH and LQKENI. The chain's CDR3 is CASSATGDKSQPQHF. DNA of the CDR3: TGTGCCAGCTCCGCGACAGGGGATAAGAGTCAGCCCCAGCATTTT.

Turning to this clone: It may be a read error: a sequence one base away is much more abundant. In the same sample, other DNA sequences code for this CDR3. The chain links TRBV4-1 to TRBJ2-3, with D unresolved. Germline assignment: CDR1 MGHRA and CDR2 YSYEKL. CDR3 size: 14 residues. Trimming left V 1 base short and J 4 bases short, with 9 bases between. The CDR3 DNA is TGCGCCAGCAGCCAAGGAATTTGGTCAGATACGCAGTATTTT. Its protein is CASSQGIWSDTQYF.

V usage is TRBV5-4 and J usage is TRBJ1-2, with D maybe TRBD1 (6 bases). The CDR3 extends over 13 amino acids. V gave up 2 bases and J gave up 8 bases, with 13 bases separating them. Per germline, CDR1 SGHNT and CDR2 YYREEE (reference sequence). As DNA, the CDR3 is TGTGCCAGCAGCTTCGGACAGAGCAGGGGCTACACCTTC. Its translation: CASSFGQSRGYTF.

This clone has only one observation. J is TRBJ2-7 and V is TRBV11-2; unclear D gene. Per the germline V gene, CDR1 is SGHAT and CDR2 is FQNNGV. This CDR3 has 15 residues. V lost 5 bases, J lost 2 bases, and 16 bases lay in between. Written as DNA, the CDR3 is TGTGCCAGCAGCCCGTCCGGGCAGGACCCCTACGAGCAGTACTTC. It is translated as CASSPSGQDPYEQYF.

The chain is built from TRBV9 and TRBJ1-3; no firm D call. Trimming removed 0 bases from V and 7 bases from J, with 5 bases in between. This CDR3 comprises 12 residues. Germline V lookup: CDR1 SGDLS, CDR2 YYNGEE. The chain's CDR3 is CASSVGENTIYF. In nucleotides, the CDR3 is TGTGCCAGCAGCGTAGGAGAGAACACCATATATTTT.

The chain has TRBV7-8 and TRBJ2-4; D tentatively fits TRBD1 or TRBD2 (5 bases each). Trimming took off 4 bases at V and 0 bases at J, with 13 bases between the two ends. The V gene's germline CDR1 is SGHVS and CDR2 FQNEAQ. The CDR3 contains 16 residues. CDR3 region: CASSSRDQGAKNIQYF. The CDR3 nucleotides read TGTGCCAGCAGCTCCCGGGACCAAGGAGCCAAAAACATTCAGTACTTC. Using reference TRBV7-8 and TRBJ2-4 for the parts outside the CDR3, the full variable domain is GAGVSQSPRYKVAKRGQDVALRCDPISGHVSLFWYQQALGQGPEFLTYFQNEAQLDKSGLPSDRFFAERPEGSVSTLKIQRTQQEDSAVYLCASSSRDQGAKNIQYFGAGTRLSVL.

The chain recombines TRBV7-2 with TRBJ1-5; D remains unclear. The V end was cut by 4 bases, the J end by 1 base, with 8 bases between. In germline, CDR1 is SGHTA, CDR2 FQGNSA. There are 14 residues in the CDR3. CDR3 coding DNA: TGTGCCAGCAGCTCCGCGGGCAGCAATCAGCCCCAGCATTTT. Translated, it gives CASSSAGSNQPQHF.